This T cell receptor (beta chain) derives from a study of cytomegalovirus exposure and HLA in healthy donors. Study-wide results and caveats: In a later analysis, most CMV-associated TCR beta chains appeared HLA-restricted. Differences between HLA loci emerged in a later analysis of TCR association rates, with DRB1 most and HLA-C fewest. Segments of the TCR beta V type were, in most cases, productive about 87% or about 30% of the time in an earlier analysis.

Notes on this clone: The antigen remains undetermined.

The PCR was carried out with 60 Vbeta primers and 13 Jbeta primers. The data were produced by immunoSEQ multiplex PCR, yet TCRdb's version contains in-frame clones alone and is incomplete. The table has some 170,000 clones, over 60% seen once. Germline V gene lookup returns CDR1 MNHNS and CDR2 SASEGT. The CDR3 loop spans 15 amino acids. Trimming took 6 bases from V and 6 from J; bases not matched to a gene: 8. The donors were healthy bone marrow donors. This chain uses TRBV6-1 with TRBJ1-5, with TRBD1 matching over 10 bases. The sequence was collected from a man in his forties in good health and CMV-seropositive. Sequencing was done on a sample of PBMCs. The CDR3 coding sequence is TGTGCCAGCAGGCCCAGACAGGGGGCCGGTCAGCCCCAGCATTTT. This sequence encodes CASRPRQGAGQPQHF.